The source of this T cell receptor (beta chain) is a study of blood T cell repertoires in COVID-19. Study in general: Some COVID-19 samples were acute and others convalescent; all came from the United States, Italy and Spain. The analysed material was cDNA or gDNA that came from T cells, B-cell-depleted T cells, or PBMCs.

CDR1 is WNHNN, CDR2 SYGVQD, per germline (reference sequence). V was pared by 5 bases and J by 4 bases, with 12 bases of the junction left unmatched. This CDR3 region has 16 residues. Here immunoSEQ multiplex PCR was the method, and the copy in TCRdb shows in-frame clones only, minus some. The sample has 200,000 to 250,000 clones, around 80% seen once; the top ten hold around 5.5%. The source is a human donor in a cohort sampled during active COVID-19. Sequencing input: peripheral blood. This rearrangement joins TRBV10-1 to TRBJ2-3, with 7 bases matching TRBD1. The chain's CDR3 is CASSSSRQGIADTQYF. The CDR3 DNA reads TGCGCCAGCAGTTCGAGTCGACAGGGAATAGCAGATACGCAGTATTTT.